This TCR beta chain was found in a study of control samples from healthy donors and cancer patients. The CDR3 sequence is 15 residues long. Looked up from germline, CDR1 is LGHDT and CDR2 is YNNKEL (reference sequence). Trimming removed 4 bases from V and 4 bases from J; junction bases left unmatched: 9. Sequencing used immunoSEQ multiplex PCR; TCRdb keeps in-frame clones, though not all of them. The table includes 90,000 to 100,000 clones, about 79% detected once. The chain uses TRBV3-1 (or the pseudogene TRBV3-2) and TRBJ2-5, with TRBD1 identical over 7 bases. The receptor's source is a woman under 40 in good health. The material sequenced was blood. CDR3 sequence reads: CASSRNPTGPETQYF. CDR3 nucleotides: TGTGCCAGCAGCCGAAACCCGACAGGGCCAGAGACCCAGTACTTC.